This record concerns one T cell receptor beta chain sequence. What it binds is unknown. From around 440 ng of RNA, a library with molecular barcoded alpha/delta and beta/gamma adaptors was made. TCRdb used MiXCR to reprocess the reads, holding one entry per CDR3 protein. Among 85,000 or so distinct CDR3 sequences, approximately 13% were seen once, and the ten largest hold about 15%. Per the germline V gene, CDR1 is MRHNA and CDR2 is SNTAGT. V lost 2 bases and J lost 7, with 8 bases in between. The length of the CDR3 is 13 residues. The sample originates from a study of read filtering for tumor transcriptome and immune sequencing. Across the whole study: By R-ISS, stages I, II and III held around 8, 16 and 7 patients.

Broader study findings: The sorted CD138-negative fraction was a mixed bone marrow immune population, not purified T cells. About four fifths of IR-seq clonotypes had a single read, yet these held roughly 3.7% of reads.

The chain uses TRBV6-4 and TRBJ2-2; D is possibly TRBD1 (5 bases). Sequenced: a population of CD138-negative cells sorted from bone marrow. The receptor was derived from a donor at least 40 years old with multiple myeloma. In DNA form, the CDR3 reads TGTGCCAGCAGTGACAGGGGTGGCGGGGAGCTGTTTTTT. Encoded protein: CASSDRGGGELFF.